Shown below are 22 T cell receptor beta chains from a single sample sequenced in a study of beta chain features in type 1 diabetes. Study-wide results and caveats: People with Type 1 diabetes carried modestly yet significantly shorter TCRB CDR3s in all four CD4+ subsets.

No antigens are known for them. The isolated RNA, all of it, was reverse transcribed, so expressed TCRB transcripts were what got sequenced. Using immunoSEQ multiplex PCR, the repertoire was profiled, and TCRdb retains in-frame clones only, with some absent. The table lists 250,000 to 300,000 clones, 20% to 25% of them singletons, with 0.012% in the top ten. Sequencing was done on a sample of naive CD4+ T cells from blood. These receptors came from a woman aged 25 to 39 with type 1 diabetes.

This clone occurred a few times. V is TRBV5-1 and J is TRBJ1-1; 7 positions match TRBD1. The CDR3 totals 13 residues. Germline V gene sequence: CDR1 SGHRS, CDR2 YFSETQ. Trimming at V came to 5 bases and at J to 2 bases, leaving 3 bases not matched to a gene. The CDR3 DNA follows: TGCGCCAGCAGGCGGGACAGTAACACTGAAGCTTTCTTT. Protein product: CASRRDSNTEAFF.

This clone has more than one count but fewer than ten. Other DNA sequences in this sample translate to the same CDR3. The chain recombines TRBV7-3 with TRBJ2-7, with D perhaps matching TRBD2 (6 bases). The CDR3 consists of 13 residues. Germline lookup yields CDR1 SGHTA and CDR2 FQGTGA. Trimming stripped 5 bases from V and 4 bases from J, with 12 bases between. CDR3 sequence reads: CASSPSGGYEQYF. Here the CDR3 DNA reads TGTGCCAGCAGCCCTTCCGGGGGATACGAGCAGTACTTC.

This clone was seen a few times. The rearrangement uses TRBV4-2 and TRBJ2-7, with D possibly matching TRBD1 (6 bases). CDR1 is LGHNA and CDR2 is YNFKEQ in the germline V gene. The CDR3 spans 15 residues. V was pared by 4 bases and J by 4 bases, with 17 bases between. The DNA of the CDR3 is TGTGCCAGCAGCCGCGCTATCCAACAGGGATACGAGCAGTACTTC. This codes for CASSRAIQQGYEQYF.

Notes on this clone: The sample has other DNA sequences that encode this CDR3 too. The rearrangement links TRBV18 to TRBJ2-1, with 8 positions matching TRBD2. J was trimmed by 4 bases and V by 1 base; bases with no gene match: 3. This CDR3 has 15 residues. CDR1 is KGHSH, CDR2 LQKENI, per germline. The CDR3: CASSPLAGGYNEQFF. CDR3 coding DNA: TGTGCCAGCTCACCACTTGCGGGAGGTTACAATGAGCAGTTCTTC.

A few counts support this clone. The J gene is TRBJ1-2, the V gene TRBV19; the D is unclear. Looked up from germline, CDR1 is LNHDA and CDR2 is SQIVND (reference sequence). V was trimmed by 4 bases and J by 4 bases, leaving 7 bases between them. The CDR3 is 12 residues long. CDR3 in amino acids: CASSTATYGYTF. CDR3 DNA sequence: TGTGCCAGTAGTACAGCGACCTATGGCTACACCTTC.

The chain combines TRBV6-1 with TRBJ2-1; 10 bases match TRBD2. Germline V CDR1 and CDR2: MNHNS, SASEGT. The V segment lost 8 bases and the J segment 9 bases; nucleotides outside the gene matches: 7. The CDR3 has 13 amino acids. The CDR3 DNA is TGTGCCAGCGTGGTAGCGGGAGGTAGTGAGCAGTTCTTC. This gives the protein CASVVAGGSEQFF.

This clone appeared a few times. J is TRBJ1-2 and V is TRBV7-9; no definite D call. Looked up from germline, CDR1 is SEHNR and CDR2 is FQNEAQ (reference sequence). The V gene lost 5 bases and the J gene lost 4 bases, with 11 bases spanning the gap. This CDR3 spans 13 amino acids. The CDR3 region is CASSPGGIYGYTF. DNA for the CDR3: TGTGCCAGCAGCCCCGGCGGCATCTATGGCTACACCTTC.

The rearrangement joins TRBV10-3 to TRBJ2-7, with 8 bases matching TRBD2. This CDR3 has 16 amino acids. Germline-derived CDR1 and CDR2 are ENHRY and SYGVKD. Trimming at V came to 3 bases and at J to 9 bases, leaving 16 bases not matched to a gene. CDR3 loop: CAISDSGTTSGLGQYF. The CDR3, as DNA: TGTGCCATCAGTGATAGCGGGACTACCTCAGGCCTAGGGCAGTACTTC.

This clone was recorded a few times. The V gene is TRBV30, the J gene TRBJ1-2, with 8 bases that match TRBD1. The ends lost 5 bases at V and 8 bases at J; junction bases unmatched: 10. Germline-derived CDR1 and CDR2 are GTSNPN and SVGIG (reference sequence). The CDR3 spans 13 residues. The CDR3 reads CAWQLTGEGGYTF. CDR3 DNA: TGTGCCTGGCAACTGACAGGGGAGGGAGGCTACACCTTC.

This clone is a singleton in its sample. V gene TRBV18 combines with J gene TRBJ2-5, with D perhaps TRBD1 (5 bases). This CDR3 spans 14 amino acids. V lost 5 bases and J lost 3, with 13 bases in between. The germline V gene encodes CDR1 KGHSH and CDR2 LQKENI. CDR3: CASSTSRAEETQYF. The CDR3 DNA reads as TGTGCCAGCTCAACCAGCAGGGCGGAAGAGACCCAGTACTTC.

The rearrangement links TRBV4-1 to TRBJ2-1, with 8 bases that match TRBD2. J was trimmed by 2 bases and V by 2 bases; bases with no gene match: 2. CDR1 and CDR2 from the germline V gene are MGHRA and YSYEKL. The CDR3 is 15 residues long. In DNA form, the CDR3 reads TGCGCCAGCAGCCAACGGGAGGGCGCCTACAATGAGCAGTTCTTC. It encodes CASSQREGAYNEQFF.

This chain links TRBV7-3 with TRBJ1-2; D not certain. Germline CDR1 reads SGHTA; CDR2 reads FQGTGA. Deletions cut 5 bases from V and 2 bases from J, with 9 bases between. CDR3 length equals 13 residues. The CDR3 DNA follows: TGTGCCAGCAGCCGCACACCGAACTATGGCTACACCTTC. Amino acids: CASSRTPNYGYTF.

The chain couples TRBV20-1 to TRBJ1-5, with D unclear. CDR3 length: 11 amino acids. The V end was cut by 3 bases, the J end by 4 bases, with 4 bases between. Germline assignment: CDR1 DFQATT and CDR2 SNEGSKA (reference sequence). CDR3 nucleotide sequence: TGCAGTGCTAGCGAGAATCAGCCCCAGCATTTT. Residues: CSASENQPQHF.

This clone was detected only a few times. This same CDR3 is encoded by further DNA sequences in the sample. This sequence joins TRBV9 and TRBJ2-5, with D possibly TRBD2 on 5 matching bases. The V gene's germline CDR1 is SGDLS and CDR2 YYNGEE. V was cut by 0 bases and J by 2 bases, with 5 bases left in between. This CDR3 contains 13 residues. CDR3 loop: CASSVAGQETQYF. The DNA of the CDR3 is TGTGCCAGCAGCGTAGCGGGACAAGAGACCCAGTACTTC.

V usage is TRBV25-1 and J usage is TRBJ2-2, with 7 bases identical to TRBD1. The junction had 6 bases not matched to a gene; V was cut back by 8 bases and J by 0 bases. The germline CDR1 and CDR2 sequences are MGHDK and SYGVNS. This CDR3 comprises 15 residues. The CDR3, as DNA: TGTGCCAGCGGGACAGTGACCCCGAACACCGGGGAGCTGTTTTTT. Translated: CASGTVTPNTGELFF.

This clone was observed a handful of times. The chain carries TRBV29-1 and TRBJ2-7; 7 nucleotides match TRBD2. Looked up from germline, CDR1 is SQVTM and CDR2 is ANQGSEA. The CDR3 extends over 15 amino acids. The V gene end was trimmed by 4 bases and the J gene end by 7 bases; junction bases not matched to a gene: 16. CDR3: CSVGFPRAGVREQYF. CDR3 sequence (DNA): TGCAGCGTTGGATTCCCCCGCGCGGGAGTTAGAGAGCAGTACTTC.

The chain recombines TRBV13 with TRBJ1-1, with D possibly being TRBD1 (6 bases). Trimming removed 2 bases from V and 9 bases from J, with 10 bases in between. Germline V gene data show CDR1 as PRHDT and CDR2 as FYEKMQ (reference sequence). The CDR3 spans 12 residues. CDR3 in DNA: TGTGCCAGCAGCTTACGGGACAAAAAAGCTTTCTTT. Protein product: CASSLRDKKAFF.

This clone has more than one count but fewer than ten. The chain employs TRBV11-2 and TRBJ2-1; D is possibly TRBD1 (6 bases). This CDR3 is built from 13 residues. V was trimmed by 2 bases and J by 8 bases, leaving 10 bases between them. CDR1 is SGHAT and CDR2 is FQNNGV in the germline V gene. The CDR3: CASSLQGWDEQFF. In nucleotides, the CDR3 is TGTGCCAGCAGCTTACAGGGGTGGGATGAGCAGTTCTTC.

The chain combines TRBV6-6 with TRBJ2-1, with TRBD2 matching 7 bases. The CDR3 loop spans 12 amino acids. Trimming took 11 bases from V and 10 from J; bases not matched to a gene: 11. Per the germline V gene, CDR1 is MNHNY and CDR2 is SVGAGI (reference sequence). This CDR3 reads CAGRGRSEEQFF. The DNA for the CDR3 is TGTGCCGGGAGGGGCAGGTCAGAAGAGCAGTTCTTC.

CDR3 sequence: CASGSTPGQPYEQYF. As DNA, the CDR3 is TGTGCTAGTGGTTCAACCCCGGGACAGCCTTACGAGCAGTACTTC. The genes are TRBV12-5 and TRBJ2-7, with 7 bases lining up with TRBD1. V dropped 4 bases and J dropped 4; count of bases not matched to a gene: 10. Germline V gives CDR1 LGHNT, CDR2 FRNRAP. The CDR3 covers 15 residues.

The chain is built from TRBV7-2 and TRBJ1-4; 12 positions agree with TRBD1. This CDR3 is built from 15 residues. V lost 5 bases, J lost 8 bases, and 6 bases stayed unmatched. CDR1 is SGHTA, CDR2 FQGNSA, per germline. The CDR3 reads CASSLSGTGGEKLFF. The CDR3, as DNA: TGTGCCAGCAGCCTGTCCGGGACAGGGGGCGAAAAACTGTTTTTT.

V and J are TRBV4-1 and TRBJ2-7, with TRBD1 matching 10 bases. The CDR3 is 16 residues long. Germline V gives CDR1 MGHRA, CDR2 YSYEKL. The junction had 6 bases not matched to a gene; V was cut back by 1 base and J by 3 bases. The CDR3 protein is CASSQGQGASGYEQYF. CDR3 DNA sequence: TGCGCCAGCAGCCAAGGACAGGGGGCAAGCGGCTACGAGCAGTACTTC.